This TCR beta chain emerged from a study of blood T cell repertoires in COVID-19. Some clones are missing from TCRdb's copy, which holds only in-frame ones; the method was immunoSEQ multiplex PCR. The repertoire has 90,000 to 120,000 clones, less than 90% of them found once; the top ten carry roughly 5%. Per germline, CDR1 MDHEN and CDR2 SYDVKM. The V gene end was trimmed by 6 bases and the J gene end by 4 bases; junction bases not matched to a gene: 2. This CDR3 spans 14 amino acids. This TCR was recovered from a human donor in a cohort sampled during active COVID-19. Input material: peripheral blood. The chain recombines TRBV28 with TRBJ2-7; 14 bases agree with TRBD2. CDR3 nucleotides: TGTGCCAGCAGGAGGACTAGCGGGGGGTACGAGCAGTACTTC. It translates to CASRRTSGGYEQYF.